The 27 T cell receptor beta chains presented below share a single source sample, sequenced in a study of Ad26.COV2.S vaccination and SARS-CoV-2 variants. Indicated treatment: some 20 received Ad26.COV2.S at low or high dose, single or two shots; 5 received placebo; per-sample allocation not given. Day 63 following the first vaccine or placebo injection was when the samples were taken. The assay was immunoSEQ multiplex PCR, and TCRdb's table has in-frame clones only and misses some. Of about 460,000 clones in the sample, 80% to 90% were seen once. The source material was peripheral blood, sampled in a trial of Ad26.COV2.S vaccine versus placebo. Receptors originate from a person aged 18-65 years who received the Ad26.COV2.S COVID-19 vaccine or a placebo.

The V gene is TRBV19, the J gene TRBJ2-2, with TRBD2 matching over 10 bases. The CDR3 loop spans 14 amino acids. After removal of 9 bases from V and 6 bases from J, the junction contained 7 bases not matched to a gene. CDR1 and CDR2 (germline): LNHDA, SQIVND (reference sequence). In nucleotides, the CDR3 is TGTGCCAGCCGGGGGCTAGCGGGAGCCGGGGAGCTGTTTTTT. It translates to CASRGLAGAGELFF. Full variable domain (outside the CDR3, taken from reference TRBV19 and TRBJ2-2): DGGITQSPKYLFRKEGQNVTLSCEQNLNHDAMYWYRQDPGQGLRLIYYSQIVNDFQKGDIAEGYSVSREKKESFPLTVTSAQKNPTAFYLCASRGLAGAGELFFGEGSRLTVL.

The J gene is TRBJ2-5, the V gene TRBV2; perhaps TRBD2 as D (5 bases). Trimming took off 4 bases at V and 3 bases at J, with 15 bases between the two ends. From germline, CDR1 is SNHLY and CDR2 FYNNEI. The CDR3 sequence is 15 residues long. The CDR3 protein is CASSALALAEETQYF. DNA of the CDR3: TGTGCCAGCAGTGCGTTAGCGTTAGCCGAAGAGACCCAGTACTTC.

The chain employs TRBV10-3 and TRBJ2-3; 8 bases agree with TRBD2. In germline, CDR1 is ENHRY, CDR2 SYGVKD. CDR3 length: 15 residues. The trim removed 3 bases at V and 1 base at J, leaving 3 bases unmatched. The CDR3 DNA reads as TGTGCCATCAGTGAAGCGGGAGAGGGCACAGATACGCAGTATTTT. It is translated as CAISEAGEGTDTQYF.

V usage is TRBV27 and J usage is TRBJ2-5; 7 bases map to TRBD2. V trimming: 8 bases; J trimming: 4 bases; junction bases outside the gene matches: 4. CDR3 size: 12 residues. The germline CDR1 and CDR2 sequences are MNHEY and SMNVEV (reference sequence). The CDR3 nucleotides read TGTGCCAGCCGGGGGGACGGAGAGACCCAGTACTTC. The encoded protein is CASRGDGETQYF.

In this sample, this clone turned up once. The CDR3 DNA reads as TGCGCCAGCAGCCCAATTTCAACAGGGGACATAGCCAAAAACATTCAGTACTTC. Encoded protein: CASSPISTGDIAKNIQYF. The V and J genes are TRBV5-1 and TRBJ2-4; 7 bases agree with TRBD1. Trimming at V came to 4 bases and at J to 0 bases, leaving 13 bases not matched to a gene. This CDR3 has 18 amino acids. CDR1 is SGHRS and CDR2 is YFSETQ in the germline V gene.

V usage is TRBV11-2 and J usage is TRBJ2-3, with 9 bases fitting TRBD2. V was pared by 7 bases and J by 4 bases, with 12 bases of the junction left unmatched. In germline, CDR1 is SGHAT, CDR2 FQNNGV. This CDR3 spans 16 amino acids. CDR3 nucleotide sequence: TGTGCCAGCATGGGATTGGCGGGGGGGCCGGCAGATACGCAGTATTTT. This translates into CASMGLAGGPADTQYF. The full variable domain, rest sourced from reference TRBV11-2 and TRBJ2-3, is EAGVAQSPRYKIIEKRQSVAFWCNPISGHATLYWYQQILGQGPKLLIQFQNNGVVDDSQLPKDRFSAERLKGVDSTLKIQPAKLEDSAVYLCASMGLAGGPADTQYFGPGTRLTVL.

The J gene is TRBJ1-2, the V gene TRBV2; no clear D gene. V was trimmed by 6 bases and J by 7 bases, leaving 6 bases between them. The CDR3 covers 10 residues. CDR1 is SNHLY, CDR2 FYNNEI, per germline. This chain's CDR3 is CASRGSGYTF. Written as DNA, the CDR3 is TGTGCCAGCAGGGGGAGTGGCTACACCTTC.

This chain connects TRBV5-4 to TRBJ1-1; D ambiguous. The germline V gene has CDR1 SGHNT and CDR2 YYREEE (reference sequence). There are 12 residues in the CDR3. V shed 1 base and J shed 6 bases, with 7 bases lying between them. The CDR3 DNA sequence: TGTGCCAGCAGCTTGTCGGCCTCTGAAGCTTTCTTT. Amino acid sequence: CASSLSASEAFF.

This clone showed up just once. This chain connects TRBV28 to TRBJ2-3; D possibly corresponds to TRBD1 (5 bases). This CDR3 spans 15 amino acids. Trimming stripped 2 bases from V and 2 bases from J, with 11 bases between. Germline assignment: CDR1 MDHEN and CDR2 SYDVKM. The chain's CDR3 is CASSLPQGTTDTQYF. The CDR3 coding sequence is TGTGCCAGCAGTTTACCGCAGGGTACCACAGATACGCAGTATTTT.

CDR3 coding DNA: TGCGCCAGCAGCCCGGGGACTAATTACGAGCAGTACTTC. It encodes CASSPGTNYEQYF. The chain couples TRBV4-1 to TRBJ2-7, with 7 bases lining up with TRBD2. The CDR3 extends over 13 amino acids. The V segment lost 4 bases and the J segment 4 bases; nucleotides outside the gene matches: 4. Per germline, CDR1 MGHRA and CDR2 YSYEKL.

J is TRBJ2-1 and V is TRBV19; D not resolved. CDR1 is LNHDA, CDR2 SQIVND, per germline (reference sequence). Trimming left V 5 bases short and J 0 bases short, with 14 bases between. The CDR3 is made up of 16 amino acids. CDR3 protein: CASSVTRKSSYNEQFF. The CDR3 DNA reads as TGTGCCAGTAGTGTAACTCGTAAGAGCTCCTACAATGAGCAGTTCTTC.

J is TRBJ2-7 and V is TRBV14; either TRBD1 or TRBD2 may supply D (5 bases each). Trimming took 5 bases from V and 0 from J, leaving 8 bases between them. Germline V gives CDR1 SGHDN, CDR2 FVKESK. This CDR3 is 13 amino acids long. Here the CDR3 DNA reads TGTGCCAGCAGCTCCGGGACCTCCTACGAGCAGTACTTC. This encodes CASSSGTSYEQYF.

This clone was detected only once. This rearrangement joins TRBV5-4 to TRBJ2-5; D is perhaps TRBD2 (7 bases). Trimming cost V 4 bases and J 5 bases, with 15 bases left between them. In germline, CDR1 is SGHNT, CDR2 YYREEE (reference sequence). The CDR3 length is 14 residues. CDR3 residues: CASSTGGPWETQYF. The DNA of the CDR3 is TGTGCCAGCAGCACGGGGGGCCCCTGGGAGACCCAGTACTTC.

The V gene is TRBV25-1, the J gene TRBJ1-2, with TRBD1 matching 8 bases. Per germline, CDR1 MGHDK and CDR2 SYGVNS. The trim removed 6 bases at V and 4 bases at J, leaving 4 bases unmatched. The CDR3 totals 13 residues. This chain's CDR3 is CASSPTGAYGYTF. In nucleotides, the CDR3 is TGTGCCAGCAGCCCGACAGGGGCCTATGGCTACACCTTC.

This clone was counted once. Other nucleotide sequences in the sample specify the same CDR3. This chain joins TRBV18 and TRBJ1-5, with TRBD1 matching over 8 bases. Unmatched junction bases numbered 8, after V lost 3 bases and J lost 7 bases. Germline CDR1 and CDR2: KGHSH and LQKENI. The CDR3 is 15 residues long. CDR3 loop: CASSPISTGDQPQHF. DNA of the CDR3: TGTGCCAGCTCACCGATCTCGACAGGGGACCAGCCCCAGCATTTT.

V usage is TRBV5-1 and J usage is TRBJ2-1; D not resolved. Germline V gene lookup returns CDR1 SGHRS and CDR2 YFSETQ. Trimming removed 3 bases at V and 0 bases at J, with 7 bases between. CDR3 length: 14 amino acids. CDR3 sequence: CASSSHFSYNEQFF. CDR3 bases: TGCGCCAGCAGCTCTCATTTCTCCTACAATGAGCAGTTCTTC.

The genes are TRBV10-3 and TRBJ2-5, with a possible D match to TRBD1 (6 bases). This CDR3 is 16 amino acids long. With 5 bases removed from V and 7 bases from J, the gap between germline ends came to 23 bases. The germline CDR1 and CDR2 sequences are ENHRY and SYGVKD. The chain's CDR3 is CAISFRDNTSGGTQYF. CDR3 sequence (DNA): TGTGCCATCAGTTTCCGGGACAACACAAGTGGAGGGACCCAGTACTTC.

The V gene is TRBV9, the J gene TRBJ2-1; D is tentatively TRBD1 or TRBD2 (5 bases each). The V end lost 3 bases, the J end lost 9 bases, and 19 bases lay between the germline ends. Germline V CDR1 and CDR2: SGDLS, YYNGEE. This CDR3 region has 15 residues. CDR3 DNA: TGTGCCAGCAGCGCACCACGCGGTGGGGGTGCTGAGCAGTTCTTC. It encodes CASSAPRGGGAEQFF. The whole variable domain, remainder taken from reference TRBV9 and TRBJ2-1, is DSGVTQTPKHLITATGQRVTLRCSPRSGDLSVYWYQQSLDQGLQFLIQYYNGEERAKGNILERFSAQQFPDLHSELNLSSLELGDSALYFCASSAPRGGGAEQFFGPGTRLTVL.

This rearrangement joins TRBV18 to TRBJ2-3, with TRBD2 as a possible D gene (6 bases). Germline CDR1 and CDR2: KGHSH and LQKENI. V gave up 3 bases and J gave up 6 bases, with 13 bases separating them. CDR3 length: 14 amino acids. CDR3 region: CASSPGGSMDTQYF. For the CDR3, the DNA is TGTGCCAGCTCACCGGGAGGCTCGATGGATACGCAGTATTTT.

Points on this clone: Distinct nucleotide sequences in the sample also encode this CDR3. V and J are TRBV24-1 and TRBJ1-2; no clear D. V was clipped by 5 bases and J by 0 bases, with 6 bases between them. The CDR3 has 13 residues. Germline assignment: CDR1 KGHDR and CDR2 SFDVKD. As DNA, the CDR3 is TGTGCCACCAGTGTGGGATCTAACTATGGCTACACCTTC. Protein: CATSVGSNYGYTF.

The chain links TRBV27 to TRBJ2-1; 11 nucleotides match TRBD2. CDR3 length equals 15 residues. CDR1 MNHEY and CDR2 SMNVEV come from the germline V gene (reference sequence). V gave up 4 bases and J gave up 8 bases; unmatched junction bases: 7. In nucleotides, the CDR3 is TGTGCCAGCAGTTCCATAGCGGGAGGGTGGGATGAGCAGTTCTTC. The encoded protein is CASSSIAGGWDEQFF.

The count of this clone is one. V is TRBV7-9 and J is TRBJ2-3; 9 bases match TRBD1. With V trimmed by 3 bases and J by 1 base, 8 bases remained unmatched. Germline loops: CDR1 SEHNR, CDR2 FQNEAQ (reference sequence). The CDR3 has 17 amino acids. CDR3 region: CASSFRPGQGRTDTQYF. CDR3 bases: TGTGCCAGCAGCTTTCGACCGGGACAGGGACGCACAGATACGCAGTATTTT.

V is TRBV27 and J is TRBJ2-3; D perhaps matches TRBD1 (6 bases). With 5 bases removed from V and 1 base from J, the gap between germline ends came to 16 bases. Per germline, CDR1 MNHEY and CDR2 SMNVEV (reference sequence). The CDR3 has 16 amino acids. The CDR3 nucleotides are TGTGCCAGCAGTCGACAACCCTGGACAGGCACAGATACGCAGTATTTT. Amino acids: CASSRQPWTGTDTQYF.

This clone has a single count. V and J are TRBV6-6 and TRBJ2-1; D call uncertain. Trimming cost V 2 bases and J 0 bases, with 5 bases left between them. The CDR3 loop spans 14 amino acids. Germline V gene sequence: CDR1 MNHNY, CDR2 SVGAGI (reference sequence). CDR3 bases: TGTGCCAGCAGTTACGTAAGCTCCTACAATGAGCAGTTCTTC. Translating it yields CASSYVSSYNEQFF.

To note about this clone: The same CDR3 arises from other DNA sequences in this sample as well. The gene calls are TRBV30 and TRBJ1-2, with a weak D call TRBD1 (5 bases). The germline CDR1 and CDR2 sequences are GTSNPN and SVGIG (reference sequence). V was shortened by 0 bases and J by 7 bases, with 6 bases between the two germline ends. This CDR3 is 11 amino acids long. The CDR3 reads CAWSVRGGYTF. CDR3 in DNA: TGTGCCTGGAGTGTAAGGGGTGGCTACACCTTC.

There are a few counts of this clone. The identical CDR3 is also encoded by other nucleotide sequences in the sample. J is TRBJ2-3 and V is TRBV20-1; D is unclear. The CDR3 extends over 10 amino acids. V dropped 3 bases and J dropped 2 bases, with 0 bases sitting between them. Per the germline V gene, CDR1 is DFQATT and CDR2 is SNEGSKA (reference sequence). The CDR3 coding sequence is TGCAGTGCTAGCACAGATACGCAGTATTTT. Protein product: CSASTDTQYF.

The genes are TRBV3-1 (or the pseudogene TRBV3-2) and TRBJ2-3; D is ambiguous. This CDR3 has 14 residues. Germline assignment: CDR1 LGHDT and CDR2 YNNKEL (reference sequence). V was trimmed by 4 bases and J by 2 bases, leaving 10 bases between them. For the CDR3, the DNA is TGTGCCAGCAGCCCACGCTCGACCACAGATACGCAGTATTTT. Translation gives CASSPRSTTDTQYF.